This TCR beta chain comes out of a study of cytomegalovirus exposure and HLA in healthy donors. In this sample, this clone turned up a few times. Its antigen remains unidentified. Whole-study results and caveats: Fewer N-insertions than the roughly 650-donor mean were reportedly shown by an Asian-associated ancestry cluster in a later analysis.

This PCR relied on a set of 60 Vbeta primers and 13 Jbeta primers. Profiling relied on immunoSEQ multiplex PCR, and the TCRdb table lists in-frame clones only, not all of them. The sample lists 100,000 to 150,000 clones; about three quarters were seen once. The V gene lost 4 bases and the J gene lost 12 bases, with 16 bases spanning the gap. Germline V lookup: CDR1 SGHKS, CDR2 YYEKEE (reference sequence). This CDR3 is 13 amino acids long. V gene TRBV5-5 combines with J gene TRBJ1-4; the D gene is possibly TRBD1 (6 bases). The sequencing input was PBMCs. The TCR sequence derives from a man in his sixties in good health and CMV-seropositive. Written as DNA, the CDR3 is TGTGCCAGCAGCCCCCCCAGGGGCCGCCAACTGTTTTTT. Its protein product is CASSPPRGRQLFF.